The entry below describes one TCR beta chain. Time point denoted: pre-sensitization, week 0. Documented treatment: therapeutic diphenylcyclopropenone sensitization with weekly scalp DPC. TCRdb fed the RACE reads into MiXCR, producing one record per CDR3 protein. The table has roughly 120,000 distinct CDR3 sequences, about 14% seen once; the top ten hold approximately 3%. The record originates from a study of human T cells and chemical hapten exposure. The sample here was whole blood, taken in connection with sensitization to the hapten diphenylcyclopropenone (DPC). The receptor comes from a woman aged 18-29 years with alopecia areata. Some clones in this sample may be carry-over from other donors' samples.

Here the CDR3 reads CASRGRAANTGELFF. The CDR3 coding sequence is TGTGCCAGTAGAGGGCGGGCCGCGAACACCGGGGAGCTGTTTTTT. The chain is built from TRBV19 and TRBJ2-2; D is perhaps TRBD2 (5 bases). Germline V gene sequence: CDR1 LNHDA, CDR2 SQIVND (reference sequence). The CDR3 covers 15 residues. The V end lost 6 bases, the J end lost 0 bases, and 11 bases lay between the germline ends. Full variable domain (outside the CDR3, taken from reference TRBV19 and TRBJ2-2): DGGITQSPKYLFRKEGQNVTLSCEQNLNHDAMYWYRQDPGQGLRLIYYSQIVNDFQKGDIAEGYSVSREKKESFPLTVTSAQKNPTAFYLCASRGRAANTGELFFGEGSRLTVL.